This T cell receptor (beta chain) is drawn from a study of cytomegalovirus exposure and HLA in healthy donors. The study's findings and limits: Accurate predictions that matched the HLA-A and HLA-B alleles of most subjects were reportedly made from TCR beta sequences. The listing of 160 or so TCR beta chains classed them as cytomegalovirus-associated.

PCR amplification relied on 60 Vbeta primers (plus 13 Jbeta primers). Profiled with immunoSEQ multiplex PCR; TCRdb holds only in-frame clones, not every one. The sample has about 89,000 clones, around four fifths seen once. Trimming shortened V by 4 bases and J by 4 bases, and 10 bases separated the two germline ends. This CDR3 is 13 amino acids long. Germline CDR1 is SGDLS and CDR2 is YYNGEE. Each of the donors was a healthy bone marrow donor. Remarks on this clone: What it binds is unknown.

This TCR was sampled from a man aged 25-40 years in good health and CMV-seronegative. Sequencing was performed on PBMCs. The chain uses TRBV9 and TRBJ2-3; D remains ambiguous. The CDR3 nucleotides read TGTGCCAGCAGCCCCTATAGCCCAGATACGCAGTATTTT. This encodes CASSPYSPDTQYF.